A selection of T cell receptor beta chains follows, all from one sample in a study of shared clonotypes between healthy human individuals. The data were produced by immunoSEQ multiplex PCR, yet TCRdb's version contains in-frame clones alone and is incomplete. The data contain about 1 million clones, 78% of them seen just once; the ten biggest clones take up 0.5% to 0.6%. The sample taken for sequencing was memory CD4+ T cells from PBMCs. These receptors originate from a man between 18 and 29 years old in good health. Some clones in this sample may be carry-over from other donors' samples. Both conserved end residues are part of each CDR3. The D gene is left open where the match is weak. The size field is filled for only some rows; it gives once, few, many or a size class.

clone_size | j_call | v_call | d_call | cdr3_nt | cdr3_aa
. | TRBJ2-7 | TRBV29-1 | . | TGCAGCGTTCGAGTTCATTACGAGCAGTACTTC | CSVRVHYEQYF
. | TRBJ2-5 | TRBV5-1 | TRBD2 | TGCGCCAGCAGCTTGTTAGGGACTAGCGAAGAGACCCAGTACTTC | CASSLLGTSEETQYF
. | TRBJ1-5 | TRBV5-1 | . | TGCGCCAGCAGCTTGGCGGGGGGCGCGGGTCAGCCCCAGCATTTT | CASSLAGGAGQPQHF
. | TRBJ1-3 | TRBV7-2 | . | TGTGCCAGCAGCTTAGCGCGGGGGGCTGGAAACACCATATATTTT | CASSLARGAGNTIYF
. | TRBJ1-3 | TRBV19 | . | TGTGCCAGTAGCCGAGCGGGAGGAAACACCATATATTTT | CASSRAGGNTIYF
. | TRBJ2-7 | TRBV4-1 | TRBD2 | TGCGCCAGCAGCCAAAACGTGGGGAGGGCCGGCTACGAGCAGTACTTC | CASSQNVGRAGYEQYF
. | TRBJ1-1 | TRBV28 | TRBD1 | TGTGCCAGCAGTTTAGGGGATACAGGGGGCACTGAAGCTTTCTTT | CASSLGDTGGTEAFF
. | TRBJ2-1 | TRBV7-9 | TRBD2 | TGTGCCAGCAGCTTGGGGCTAGCGGGAGTCAATGAGCAGTTCTTC | CASSLGLAGVNEQFF
. | TRBJ1-5 | TRBV23-1 | TRBD1 | TGCGCCAGCAGTCAATCTAAGGCCAGGGGGCGTCGGGCTCATCAGCCCCAGCATTTT | CASSQSKARGRRAHQPQHF
. | TRBJ2-3 | TRBV5-4 | TRBD2 | TGTGCCAGCAGCCCGGGCGGGGTTCAGGGAGGGCCGGGAGATACGCAGTATTTT | CASSPGGVQGGPGDTQYF
. | TRBJ2-2 | TRBV19 | TRBD1 | TGTGCCAGTAGAGGGGGCCTGACCTCCGGGGCCGGGGAGCTGTTTTTT | CASRGGLTSGAGELFF
. | TRBJ2-5 | TRBV30 | . | TGTGCCTGGAGTGTTGGCAGGGCAGTGACCCAGTACTTC | CAWSVGRAVTQYF
. | TRBJ2-6 | TRBV5-4 | . | TGTGCCAGCAGCCCCCAGGGTGCCCCTCGGCCTGGGGCCAACGTCCTGACTTTC | CASSPQGAPRPGANVLTF
. | TRBJ2-3 | TRBV7-8 | . | TGTGCCAGCTCCCGACAGCTCAGGCAGGTGGATACGCAGTATTTT | CASSRQLRQVDTQYF
. | TRBJ2-2 | TRBV7-3 | TRBD1 | TGTGCCAGCAGCTCCCCCGGGGTCGGGACAGCCGGGGAGCTGTTTTTT | CASSSPGVGTAGELFF
. | TRBJ1-4 | TRBV18 | . | TGTGCCAGCTCAACCCGACTCTTTAGTAATGAAAAACTGTTTTTT | CASSTRLFSNEKLFF
. | TRBJ2-1 | TRBV7-7 | . | TGTGCCAGCAGCTCCGAGGGGAATGAGCAGTTCTTC | CASSSEGNEQFF
. | TRBJ1-2 | TRBV28 | . | TGTGCCAGCAGCCTACCTGGAACCTATGGCTGCACCTTC | CASSLPGTYGCTF
. | TRBJ2-4 | TRBV11-2 | . | TGTGCCAGCAGCTTACTAGCCAAAAACATTCAGTACTTC | CASSLLAKNIQYF
. | TRBJ2-7 | TRBV4-2 | . | TGTGCCAGCAGCCAGAGCAATTCGCCCACCATCTACGAGCAGTACTTC | CASSQSNSPTIYEQYF
. | TRBJ1-3 | TRBV28 | TRBD1 | TGTGCCAGCAGTTCCAGGGGGGTAACTGGAAACACCATATATTTT | CASSSRGVTGNTIYF
. | TRBJ2-7 | TRBV6-1 | . | TGTGCCAGCAGTGAAAGGCGCAGTACCTACGAGCAGTACTTC | CASSERRSTYEQYF
. | TRBJ1-2 | TRBV5-1 | . | TGCGCCAGCAGGGTGACTTGGATCCTCTCTGGCTACACCTTC | CASRVTWILSGYTF
once | TRBJ2-5 | TRBV28 | . | TGTGCCAGCGATGGGGGCCTGGGTCGAGCCGACGGGACCCAGTACTTC | CASDGGLGRADGTQYF
few | TRBJ2-4 | TRBV10-1 | TRBD2 | TGCGCCAGCAGTAAACTGACAGACATAGCGGGAGGGCTGGACATTCAGTACTTC | CASSKLTDIAGGLDIQYF
. | TRBJ1-1 | TRBV5-1 | . | TGCGCCAGCAGCCCAGGGGCCACCACTGAAGCTTTCTTT | CASSPGATTEAFF
many | TRBJ2-1 | TRBV18 | TRBD2 | TGTGCCAGCTCACCTGGGACTAGGGGGAGGTATGAGCAGTTCTTC | CASSPGTRGRYEQFF
few | TRBJ1-2 | TRBV6-4 | TRBD1 | TGTGCCAGCAGTGGGGGGACAGGGTGGGCCTACACCTTC | CASSGGTGWAYTF
. | TRBJ2-2 | TRBV7-8 | . | TGTGCCAGCAGCTTATTCTCGAACACCGGGGAGCTGTTTTTT | CASSLFSNTGELFF
. | TRBJ2-7 | TRBV7-9 | TRBD1 | TGTGCCAGCAGCTCCCAGTACAGGGGGTCTCCTCCTAAAGAGCAGTACTTC | CASSSQYRGSPPKEQYF
once | TRBJ2-2 | TRBV6-6 | . | TGTGCCAGCAGTCTAGGTCGGGGCAGGGGCGGGGAGCTGTTTTTT | CASSLGRGRGGELFF
. | TRBJ1-5 | TRBV7-3 | . | TGTGCCAGCAGCTTAACGGGCGGTCAGCCCCAGCATTTT | CASSLTGGQPQHF
. | TRBJ2-7 | TRBV27 | . | TGTGCCAGCAGTTTTTCCCCCACTCGACGGGGCTACGAGCAGTACTTC | CASSFSPTRRGYEQYF
. | TRBJ2-1 | TRBV15 | . | TGTGCCACCAGCAGAGACTCAGGACCTGAGCAGTTCTTC | CATSRDSGPEQFF
. | TRBJ2-1 | TRBV29-1 | . | TGCAGCGTCGCTAGGGGGAGCTCCTACAATGAGCAGTTCTTC | CSVARGSSYNEQFF